Sequencing of this T cell receptor (beta chain) was carried out in a study of T cells after yellow fever vaccination. TCRdb analysed the 5' RACE reads with MiXCR anew, one entry per CDR3 protein. This table has roughly 50,000 distinct CDR3 sequences, 7.4% appearing once. Study-wide points: The secondary T-cell response peaked on day 5, not day 15, but was weaker. The booster response re-showed most primary clones: over 95% CD4, almost 90% CD8.

The table lists this clonotype with many counts. What it recognizes is unknown. V was clipped by 5 bases and J by 10 bases, with 23 bases between them. The CDR3 contains 15 residues. CDR1 and CDR2 from the germline V gene are SEHNR and FQNEAQ (reference sequence). This receptor was obtained from a man aged 18-30 years who received the YFV17D yellow fever vaccine. Material: CD8+ T cells sorted from PBMCs, obtained less than 18 days after the first yellow fever vaccination. J is TRBJ2-5 and V is TRBV7-9; D possibly corresponds to TRBD1 (7 bases). CDR3 sequence: CASSPFSGGPRDQYF. The CDR3 DNA follows: TGTGCCAGCAGCCCGTTCTCAGGGGGGCCCAGGGACCAGTACTTC.